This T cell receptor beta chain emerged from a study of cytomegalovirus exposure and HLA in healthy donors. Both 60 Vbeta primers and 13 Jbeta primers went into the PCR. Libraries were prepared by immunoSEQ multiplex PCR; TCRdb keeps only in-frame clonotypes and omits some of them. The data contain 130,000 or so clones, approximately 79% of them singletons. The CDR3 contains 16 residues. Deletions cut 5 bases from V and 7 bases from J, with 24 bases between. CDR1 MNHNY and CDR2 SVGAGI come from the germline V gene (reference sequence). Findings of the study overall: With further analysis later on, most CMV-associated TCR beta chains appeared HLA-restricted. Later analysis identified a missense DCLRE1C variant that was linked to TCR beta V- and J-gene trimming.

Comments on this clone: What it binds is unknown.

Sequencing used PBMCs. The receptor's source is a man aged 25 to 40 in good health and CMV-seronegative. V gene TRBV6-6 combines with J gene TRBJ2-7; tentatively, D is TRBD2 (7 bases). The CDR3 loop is CASSGVTGGSKGEQYF. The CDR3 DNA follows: TGTGCCAGCAGTGGGGTTACGGGGGGCTCGAAAGGGGAGCAGTACTTC.